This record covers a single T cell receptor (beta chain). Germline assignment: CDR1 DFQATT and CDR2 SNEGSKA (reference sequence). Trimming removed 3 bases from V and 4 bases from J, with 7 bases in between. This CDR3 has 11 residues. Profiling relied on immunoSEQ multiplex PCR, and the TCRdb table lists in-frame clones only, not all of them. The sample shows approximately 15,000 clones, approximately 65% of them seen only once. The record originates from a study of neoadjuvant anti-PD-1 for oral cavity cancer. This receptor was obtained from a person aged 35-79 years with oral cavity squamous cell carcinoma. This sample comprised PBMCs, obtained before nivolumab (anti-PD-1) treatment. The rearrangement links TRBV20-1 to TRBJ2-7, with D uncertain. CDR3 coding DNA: TGCAGTGCTAGCGCTCGATACGAGCAGTACTTC. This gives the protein CSASARYEQYF.